The TCR beta chain described here comes from a study of shared clonotypes between healthy human individuals. Study summary: Ranging from 18 to 49 in age, donors were a couple of women and a few men.

CDR1 SGHNT and CDR2 YYREEE come from the germline V gene (reference sequence). Trimming cost V 4 bases and J 0 bases; bases outside gene matches: 9. There are 17 residues in the CDR3. Assay runs were performed at deep level. Method: immunoSEQ multiplex PCR; TCRdb's copy keeps in-frame clones and lacks some. The sample yields 2.3 million or so clones, over 90% seen once. Every contributor of samples was a Caucasian grown-up residing in Nashville, Tennessee. The sequence was collected from a man aged 18 to 29 in good health. Some clones in this sample may be carry-over from other donors' samples. The sample was naive CD4+ T cells from PBMCs. Subset described: CD45RA+ positively selected. V usage is TRBV5-4 and J usage is TRBJ2-5, with 10 bases matching TRBD2. In DNA form, the CDR3 reads TGTGCCAGCAGCCCCGGACTAGCGGTACAGTACCAAGAGACCCAGTACTTC. This encodes CASSPGLAVQYQETQYF. The full variable domain, with the rest looked up from reference TRBV5-4 and TRBJ2-5, is ETGVTQSPTHLIKTRGQQVTLRCSSQSGHNTVSWYQQALGQGPQFIFQYYREEENGRGNFPPRFSGLQFPNYSSELNVNALELDDSALYLCASSPGLAVQYQETQYFGPGTRLLVL.